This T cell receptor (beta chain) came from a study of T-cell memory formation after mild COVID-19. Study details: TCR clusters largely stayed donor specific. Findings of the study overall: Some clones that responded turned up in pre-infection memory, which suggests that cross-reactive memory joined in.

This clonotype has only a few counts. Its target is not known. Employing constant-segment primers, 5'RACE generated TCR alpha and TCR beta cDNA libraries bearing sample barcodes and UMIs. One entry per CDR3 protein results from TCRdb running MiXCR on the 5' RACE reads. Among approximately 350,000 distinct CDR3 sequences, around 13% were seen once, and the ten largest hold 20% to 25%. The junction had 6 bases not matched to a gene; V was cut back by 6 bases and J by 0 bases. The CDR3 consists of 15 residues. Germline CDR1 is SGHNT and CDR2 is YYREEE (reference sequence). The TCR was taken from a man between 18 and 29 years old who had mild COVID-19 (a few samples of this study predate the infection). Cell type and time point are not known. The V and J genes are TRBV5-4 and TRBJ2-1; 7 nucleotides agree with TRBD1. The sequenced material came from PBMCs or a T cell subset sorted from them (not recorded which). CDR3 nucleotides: TGTGCCAGCATCCCCCGGGACAGCTCCTACAATGAGCAGTTCTTC. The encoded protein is CASIPRDSSYNEQFF.